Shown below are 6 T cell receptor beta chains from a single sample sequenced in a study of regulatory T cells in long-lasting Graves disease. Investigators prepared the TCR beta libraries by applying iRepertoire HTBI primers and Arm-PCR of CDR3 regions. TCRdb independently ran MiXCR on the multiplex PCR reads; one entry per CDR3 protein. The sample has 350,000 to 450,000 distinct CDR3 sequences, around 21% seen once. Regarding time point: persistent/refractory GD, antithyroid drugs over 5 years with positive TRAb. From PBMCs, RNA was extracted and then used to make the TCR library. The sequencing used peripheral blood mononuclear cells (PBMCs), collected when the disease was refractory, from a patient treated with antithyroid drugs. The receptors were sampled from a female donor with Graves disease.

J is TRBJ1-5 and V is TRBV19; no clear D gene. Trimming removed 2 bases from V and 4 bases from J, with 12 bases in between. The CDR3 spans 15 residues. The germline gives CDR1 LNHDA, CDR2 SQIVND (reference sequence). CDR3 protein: CASSILGSQNQPQHF. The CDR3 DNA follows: TGTGCCAGTAGTATACTTGGCAGTCAGAATCAGCCCCAGCATTTT.

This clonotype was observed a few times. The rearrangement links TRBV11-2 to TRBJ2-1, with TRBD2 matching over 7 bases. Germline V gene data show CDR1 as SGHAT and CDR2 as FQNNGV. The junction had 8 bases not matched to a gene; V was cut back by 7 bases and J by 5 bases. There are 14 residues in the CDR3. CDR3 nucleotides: TGTGCCAGCAAGGTCGGGCTAGCGGACAATGAGCAGTTCTTC. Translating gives CASKVGLADNEQFF.

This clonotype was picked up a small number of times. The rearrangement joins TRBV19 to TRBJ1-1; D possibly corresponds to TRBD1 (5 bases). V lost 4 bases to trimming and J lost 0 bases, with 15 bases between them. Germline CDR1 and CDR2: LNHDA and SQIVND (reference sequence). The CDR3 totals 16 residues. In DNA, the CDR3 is TGTGCCAGTAGTACTAGTCGACAGCCCTTGAACACTGAAGCTTTCTTT. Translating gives CASSTSRQPLNTEAFF.

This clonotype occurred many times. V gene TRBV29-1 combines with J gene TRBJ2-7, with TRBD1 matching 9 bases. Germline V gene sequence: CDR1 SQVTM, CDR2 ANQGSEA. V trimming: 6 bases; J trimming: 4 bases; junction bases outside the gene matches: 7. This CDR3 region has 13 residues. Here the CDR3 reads CSVAGTGLYEQYF. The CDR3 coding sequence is TGCAGCGTCGCCGGGACAGGGCTGTACGAGCAGTACTTC.

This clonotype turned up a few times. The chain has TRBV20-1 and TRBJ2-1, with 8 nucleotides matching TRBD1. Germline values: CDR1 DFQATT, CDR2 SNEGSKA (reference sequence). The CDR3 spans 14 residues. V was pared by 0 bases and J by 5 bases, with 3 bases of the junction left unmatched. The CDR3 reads CSAREGTGNNEQFF. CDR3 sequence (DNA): TGCAGTGCTAGAGAAGGGACAGGAAACAATGAGCAGTTCTTC.

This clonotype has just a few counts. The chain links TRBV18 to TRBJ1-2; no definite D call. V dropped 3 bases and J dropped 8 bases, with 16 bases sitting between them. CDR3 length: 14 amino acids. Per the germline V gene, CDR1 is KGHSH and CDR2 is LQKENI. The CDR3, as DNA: TGTGCCAGCTCACCTTCGGACCAGCCACTAGGCTACACCTTC. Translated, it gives CASSPSDQPLGYTF.